The 29 T cell receptor beta chains presented below share a single source sample, sequenced in a study of blood T cells in healthy people across ages. A second 7 to 11 cycle PCR used barcoded and J-beta primers. In TCRdb, the 5' RACE reads were re-called with MiXCR into one record per CDR3 protein. The sample has approximately 800,000 distinct CDR3 sequences, about 53% seen once; the top ten hold 41%. The sequencing input was blood. All receptors derive from a man older than 75 in good health.

This clonotype was recorded a few times. CDR3 in amino acids: CASSYFRDRDHNEQFF. The CDR3 DNA follows: TGTGCCAGCAGTTACTTCCGGGACAGGGACCACAATGAGCAGTTCTTC. The chain employs TRBV6-2 or TRBV6-3 and TRBJ2-1, with 9 bases lining up with TRBD1. The junction had 6 bases not matched to a gene; V was cut back by 1 base and J by 5 bases. Germline V gives CDR1 MNHEY, CDR2 SVGEGT. This CDR3 comprises 16 residues.

The rearrangement uses TRBV7-2 and TRBJ2-2; D remains ambiguous. V was trimmed by 3 bases and J by 3 bases, leaving 8 bases between them. Germline-derived CDR1 and CDR2 are SGHTA and FQGNSA. The CDR3 totals 14 residues. For the CDR3, the DNA is TGTGCCAGCAGCTTCACTCAAGACACCGGGGAGCTGTTTTTT. Translating it yields CASSFTQDTGELFF. Filled out from reference TRBV7-2 and TRBJ2-2, the complete variable domain reads GAGVSQSPSNKVTEKGKDVELRCDPISGHTALYWYRQSLGQGLEFLIYFQGNSAPDKSGLPSDRFSAERTGGSVSTLTIQRTQQEDSAVYLCASSFTQDTGELFFGEGSRLTVL.

The table lists this clonotype with a few counts. CDR3 sequence: CASSTEGLAGGNYNEQFF. DNA for the CDR3: TGCGCCAGCAGCACAGAAGGACTAGCGGGAGGAAATTACAATGAGCAGTTCTTC. J is TRBJ2-1 and V is TRBV5-1; TRBD2 matches 14 bases. J gave up 4 bases and V 4 bases, and 10 bases lay outside the gene matches. Germline loops: CDR1 SGHRS, CDR2 YFSETQ. The CDR3 runs 18 residues.

The chain joins TRBV10-3 to TRBJ2-7; D is undetermined. CDR1 is ENHRY, CDR2 SYGVKD, per germline. The germline V and J ends were trimmed by 3 bases and 2 bases, with 5 bases remaining between them. This CDR3 spans 12 amino acids. The CDR3 coding sequence is TGTGCCATCAGTGATAGGCCCTACGAGCAGTACTTC. Encoded protein: CAISDRPYEQYF.

The rearrangement joins TRBV28 to TRBJ2-2; D is uncertain. Germline CDR1 MDHEN, CDR2 SYDVKM. The V gene lost 5 bases and the J gene lost 5 bases, with 18 bases spanning the gap. The CDR3 runs to 16 residues. DNA for the CDR3: TGTGCCAGCAGTATCCCCGCCTTGTTAGTGACCGGGGAGCTGTTTTTT. This codes for CASSIPALLVTGELFF.

This clonotype was recorded a few times. This chain links TRBV25-1 with TRBJ2-3, with a possible D match to TRBD2 (6 bases). V dropped 3 bases and J dropped 2 bases, with 9 bases sitting between them. Germline-derived CDR1 and CDR2 are MGHDK and SYGVNS. The CDR3 loop spans 14 amino acids. CDR3 residues: CASSEWDSTDTQYF. DNA for the CDR3: TGTGCCAGCAGTGAGTGGGACTCCACAGATACGCAGTATTTT.

This clonotype was observed a few times. V and J are TRBV9 and TRBJ2-7; tentative D call: TRBD2 (5 bases). The J call is doubtful: the DNA matches TRBJ2-5 better. In germline, CDR1 is SGDLS, CDR2 YYNGEE. This CDR3 region has 16 residues. The CDR3: CASSVAVGGGQETQYF. In DNA form, the CDR3 reads TGTGCCAGCAGCGTTGCGGTTGGAGGCGGCCAAGAGACCCAGTACTTC.

The chain recombines TRBV6-1 with TRBJ2-1; D unresolved. Germline values: CDR1 MNHNS, CDR2 SASEGT. Deletions cut 1 base from V and 2 bases from J, with 9 bases between. The CDR3 runs to 15 residues. The CDR3 coding sequence is TGTGCCAGCAGTGAAGGTAATCGCGCCTACAATGAGCAGTTCTTC. Amino acids: CASSEGNRAYNEQFF.

The chain couples TRBV6-5 to TRBJ2-1; 8 nucleotides line up with TRBD2. The J segment lost 8 bases and the V segment lost 6 bases, leaving 12 bases of the junction unmatched. CDR3 length: 15 residues. Germline V gene lookup returns CDR1 MNHEY and CDR2 SVGAGI. CDR3 protein: CASRGLALREDEQFF. The CDR3 DNA is TGTGCCAGCAGAGGACTAGCCCTACGGGAGGATGAGCAGTTCTTC.

J is TRBJ2-4 and V is TRBV28; D is perhaps TRBD1 (5 bases). Germline V gives CDR1 MDHEN, CDR2 SYDVKM. Between the trimmed V and J ends, which lost 8 bases and 2 bases, there was a span of 7 bases. CDR3 size: 12 residues. The CDR3 is CASGQTKNIQYF. CDR3 nucleotide sequence: TGTGCCAGCGGACAAACCAAAAACATTCAGTACTTC.

This clonotype came up many times. The chain couples TRBV20-1 to TRBJ2-5, with TRBD1 matching over 8 bases. This CDR3 region has 13 residues. The V segment lost 8 bases and the J segment 2 bases; nucleotides outside the gene matches: 7. CDR1 and CDR2 from the germline V gene are DFQATT and SNEGSKA (reference sequence). The CDR3 nucleotides are TGCAGTACTGGACAGGGAGAACAAGAGACCCAGTACTTC. Translated: CSTGQGEQETQYF.

The gene calls are TRBV3-1 and TRBJ2-1; the D is unclear. Germline V gene lookup returns CDR1 LGHDT and CDR2 YNNKEL (reference sequence). V lost 0 bases, J lost 0 bases, and 9 bases lay in between. The CDR3 is 16 residues long. CDR3 nucleotide sequence: TGTGCCAGCAGCCAAGAACTCGTTTCCTCCTACAATGAGCAGTTCTTC. Amino acids: CASSQELVSSYNEQFF.

This clonotype occurred a few times. Here the CDR3 DNA reads TGCGCCAGCAGCTTCGGACAAGTACAAGAGACCCAGTACTTC. It translates to CASSFGQVQETQYF. The chain links TRBV5-1 to TRBJ2-5; D is possibly TRBD1 (5 bases). V was shortened by 2 bases and J by 2 bases, with 10 bases between the two germline ends. CDR1 and CDR2 (germline): SGHRS, YFSETQ. CDR3 length equals 14 residues.

This clonotype showed up just a few times. CDR3 amino acids: CSAKTGSNYGYTF. CDR3 coding DNA: TGCAGCGCCAAGACAGGCTCTAACTATGGCTACACCTTC. The rearrangement joins TRBV29-1 to TRBJ1-2; possible D gene TRBD1, 6 bases. Germline-derived CDR1 and CDR2 are SQVTM and ANQGSEA. Trimming pared 7 bases from V and 0 bases from J, leaving 12 bases between. This CDR3 spans 13 amino acids.

V and J are TRBV7-6 and TRBJ2-1, with TRBD2 matching 12 bases. Near its end, the DNA agrees better with TRBJ2-7, so the J call may be wrong. CDR1 SGHVS and CDR2 FNYEAQ come from the germline V gene. The CDR3 contains 20 residues. This chain's CDR3 is CASSFHAGLAGLSSYNEQYF. The CDR3 nucleotides read TGTGCCAGCAGCTTCCATGCGGGACTAGCGGGTCTAAGCTCCTACAATGAGCAGTACTTC.

This rearrangement joins TRBV29-1 to TRBJ2-1, with TRBD1 matching over 8 bases. CDR1 is SQVTM and CDR2 is ANQGSEA in the germline V gene. The trim removed 3 bases at V and 3 bases at J, leaving 1 base unmatched. This CDR3 comprises 13 residues. CDR3 sequence: CSVDRGLYNEQFF. As DNA, the CDR3 is TGCAGCGTTGACAGGGGGCTCTACAATGAGCAGTTCTTC.

The chain joins TRBV14 to TRBJ2-7, with TRBD1 as a possible D gene (6 bases). The germline V gene encodes CDR1 SGHDN and CDR2 FVKESK. This CDR3 contains 13 residues. The V end was cut by 4 bases, the J end by 4 bases, with 11 bases between. CDR3 bases: TGTGCCAGCAGCCGGGACATGGTTTACGAGCAGTACTTC. Translating it yields CASSRDMVYEQYF.

Turning to this clonotype: The junction does not match germline at one end; this may be a read error. The chain links TRBV12-3 or TRBV12-4 to TRBJ1-1, with TRBD1 as a possible D gene (6 bases). The CDR3 is 14 amino acids. The CDR3 protein is CASRAGTLNAEAFF. The CDR3 region has the DNA TGTGCCAGCAGAGCCGGGACACTGAACGCTGAAGCTTTCTTT.

The chain combines TRBV7-6 with TRBJ2-5; 11 positions agree with TRBD1. The CDR3 extends over 16 amino acids. Per germline, CDR1 SGHVS and CDR2 FNYEAQ. V trimming: 5 bases; J trimming: 5 bases; junction bases outside the gene matches: 10. This chain's CDR3 is CASSRNGQGASETQYF. The DNA of the CDR3 is TGTGCCAGCAGCCGAAACGGACAGGGGGCAAGTGAGACCCAGTACTTC.

The chain joins TRBV7-2 to TRBJ2-7; tentatively, D is TRBD2 (7 bases). CDR1 SGHTA and CDR2 FQGNSA come from the germline V gene. This CDR3 spans 14 amino acids. V dropped 3 bases and J dropped 4 bases, with 13 bases sitting between them. The CDR3 spells CASSFRGAGYEQYF. CDR3 nucleotide sequence: TGTGCCAGCAGCTTTCGGGGGGCGGGTTACGAGCAGTACTTC.

In DNA form, the CDR3 reads TGTGCCAGCAGCCCTGGGACTAGCGGGAGGGCCGGGGGTCACAGATACGCGTATTTT. Protein sequence: CASSPGTSGRAGGHRYAYF. The J gene is TRBJ2-3, the V gene TRBV3-1; 16 bases are a match to TRBD2. CDR1 is LGHDT, CDR2 YNNKEL, per germline (reference sequence). J was trimmed by 14 bases and V by 4 bases; bases with no gene match: 21. The length of the CDR3 is 19 residues.

The V and J genes are TRBV3-1 and TRBJ1-1; D not certain. V was pared by 1 base and J by 7 bases, with 4 bases between. The germline V gene has CDR1 LGHDT and CDR2 YNNKEL (reference sequence). CDR3 length: 11 amino acids. Written as DNA, the CDR3 is TGTGCCAGCAGCCAAGGAAATGAAGCTTTCTTT. It codes for CASSQGNEAFF.

This clonotype has a handful of counts. The chain combines TRBV24-1 with TRBJ2-1, with TRBD2 matching over 11 bases. Germline V lookup: CDR1 KGHDR, CDR2 SFDVKD. V lost 4 bases to trimming and J lost 4 bases; unmatched junction nucleotides: 8. CDR3 size: 17 residues. In DNA form, the CDR3 reads TGTGCCACCAGTGAGGCCACGGGACTAGCGGCTTACAATGAGCAGTTCTTC. The encoded protein is CATSEATGLAAYNEQFF.

Details on this clonotype: A much larger clone lies a single base off, so this may be a read error. The chain uses TRBV20-1 and TRBJ2-6, with D unresolved. Germline V lookup: CDR1 DFQATT, CDR2 SNEGSKA (reference sequence). CDR3 length: 14 amino acids. Trimming pared 0 bases from V and 0 bases from J, leaving 3 bases between. The CDR3 coding sequence is TGCAGTGCTAGAGATCCCTCTGGGGCCAACGTCCTGACTTTC. This sequence encodes CSARDPSGANVLTF.

V and J are TRBV5-1 and TRBJ2-1, with TRBD2 matching 10 bases. CDR3 length: 16 amino acids. J was trimmed by 9 bases and V by 4 bases; bases with no gene match: 13. Germline V lookup: CDR1 SGHRS, CDR2 YFSETQ. CDR3 amino acids: CASSAGLAPGASEQFF. DNA of the CDR3: TGCGCCAGCAGCGCGGGACTAGCGCCAGGGGCTAGTGAGCAGTTCTTC.

For this clonotype: Possible read error: a much larger clone is one base away. The V and J genes are TRBV3-1 and TRBJ2-1; 12 bases are shared with TRBD2. The CDR3 contains 14 residues. Germline V gene sequence: CDR1 LGHDT, CDR2 YNNKEL (reference sequence). V gave up 4 bases and J gave up 8 bases; unmatched junction bases: 3. CDR3: CASSRLAGEYEQFF. CDR3 bases: TGTGCCAGCAGCCGACTAGCGGGAGAGTATGAGCAGTTCTTC.

The chain combines TRBV24-1 with TRBJ2-1, with TRBD2 matching 11 bases. This CDR3 has 17 residues. Germline V gene sequence: CDR1 KGHDR, CDR2 SFDVKD. Trimming removed 3 bases from V and 2 bases from J; junction bases left unmatched: 5. CDR3 loop: CATSDRTSGLTYNEQFF. The CDR3 DNA follows: TGTGCCACCAGTGATAGGACTAGCGGGCTTACCTACAATGAGCAGTTCTTC.

This clonotype was found a few times. The chain employs TRBV29-1 and TRBJ2-3, with 11 bases matching TRBD2. V trimming: 4 bases; J trimming: 0 bases; junction bases outside the gene matches: 0. The CDR3 loop spans 14 amino acids. CDR1 and CDR2 from the germline V gene are SQVTM and ANQGSEA. The CDR3 DNA reads TGCAGCGTTGGACTAGCGGGGAGCACAGATACGCAGTATTTT. Translated: CSVGLAGSTDTQYF.

Comments on this clonotype: Mismatch with germline at one junction end may stem from a read error. The rearrangement joins TRBV9 to TRBJ1-6; 7 nucleotides align to TRBD1. Per germline, CDR1 SGDLS and CDR2 YYNGEE. The CDR3 sequence is 14 residues long. The CDR3 bases are TGTGCCAGCAGCGTAACAGGGGATAATTCACCCCCCCACTTT. This sequence encodes CASSVTGDNSPPHF.